Listed here are 5 T cell receptor beta chains from one sample, sequenced in a study of cytomegalovirus exposure and HLA in healthy donors. 60 Vbeta and 13 Jbeta primers were used in PCR. Repertoires were generated with immunoSEQ multiplex PCR, while TCRdb's copy carries only in-frame clones and drops some. The table lists 150,000 to 200,000 clones, about 88% of them singletons. Sequenced material: PBMCs. These receptor sequences come from a woman younger than 30 in good health and CMV-seronegative.

The chain joins TRBV5-1 to TRBJ2-1; perhaps TRBD2 as D (5 bases). Per germline, CDR1 SGHRS and CDR2 YFSETQ. This CDR3 has 14 residues. V was shortened by 1 base and J by 8 bases, with 13 bases between the two germline ends. CDR3 DNA sequence: TGCGCCAGCAGCTTGCGCGGGCTGAGGTATGAGCAGTTCTTC. The encoded protein is CASSLRGLRYEQFF.

This chain joins TRBV15 and TRBJ2-7, with 7 nucleotides matching TRBD1. Unmatched junction bases numbered 14, after V lost 5 bases and J lost 7 bases. The CDR3 contains 15 residues. Germline loops: CDR1 LNHNV, CDR2 YYDKDF (reference sequence). CDR3 sequence: CATSPTTDRVREQYF. The CDR3 DNA reads as TGTGCCACCAGCCCTACGACCGACAGGGTACGGGAGCAGTACTTC.

Written as DNA, the CDR3 is TGTGCCAGCAGTCCAACGGGGGGGAGGGCCTACAATGAGCAGTTCTTC. Translation gives CASSPTGGRAYNEQFF. V and J are TRBV27 and TRBJ2-1; TRBD2 aligns across 8 bases. Per the germline V gene, CDR1 is MNHEY and CDR2 is SMNVEV (reference sequence). This CDR3 comprises 16 residues. The trim removed 5 bases at V and 2 bases at J, leaving 8 bases unmatched.

The genes are TRBV28 and TRBJ2-3; D is unresolved. This CDR3 has 14 amino acids. Germline CDR1 and CDR2: MDHEN and SYDVKM. The ends were cut back, 4 bases at V and 6 bases at J, with 14 bases in the middle. CDR3 in amino acids: CASSSQPRSDTQYF. CDR3 nucleotide sequence: TGTGCCAGCAGTTCCCAACCCCGAAGCGATACGCAGTATTTT.

The J gene is TRBJ2-1, the V gene TRBV5-1; 14 bases are shared with TRBD2. Unmatched junction bases numbered 4, after V lost 0 bases and J lost 5 bases. CDR3 length equals 17 residues. Germline V gene lookup returns CDR1 SGHRS and CDR2 YFSETQ. The CDR3: CASSLVGLAGAHNEQFF. CDR3 nucleotides: TGCGCCAGCAGCTTGGTGGGACTAGCGGGGGCACACAATGAGCAGTTCTTC.